The entry that follows covers one T cell receptor (beta chain) sequence. This clonotype has a handful of counts. Its antigen is still unknown. Base qualities are not provided; no much larger clone lies one nucleotide away. The data originate from a study of T cell repertoires in cytomegalovirus infection (dated by TCRdb to about 2019). With regard to the full study: Recently identified HLA-C-restricted CMV epitopes, whose presentation resists viral immunomodulation, were targeted by peptide stimulations together with well-studied HLA-B-restricted epitopes. Because public TCR beta signatures pointed to carriage of CMV infection together with the matching HLA type, the HLA type of each donor mattered for the analysis. Overall study results and their limits: The ex vivo response was dominated by HLA-C-restricted CMV-specific TCR beta clonotypes, which also provided the single most frequent clonotype in two of eight donors. In both this cohort and an independent roughly 330-donor cohort, the cumulative frequency of public TCR beta family members distinguished carriers of CMV infection plus the relevant HLA type.

From the cysteine up to the phenylalanine, the CDR3 has a length of 14 residues. Of the read, only the CDR3 DNA is kept; its 42 bases are in frame from base 1. V is cut by 6 bases and J by 4 bases, and the space between the germline ends is 13 bases. The germline V gene specifies MDHEN as CDR1 and SYDVKM as CDR2. The treatment or condition tag for this specimen amounts to: in vitro stimulation with specific CMV peptide epitopes to enrich CMV-specific T cells. TCRdb shows the sequencer as Illumina HiSeq 1500. TCRdb applied fastp at Q25 and MiXCR to the public reads, then kept only in-frame beta chains. When rows share a CDR3 protein, they turn into one entry using the most common DNA and genes. In this sample the table shows approximately 990,000 distinct CDR3 sequences, around 31% of which occur a single time. The top ten clonotypes cover over 12% of the sample.

The sequencing used cultured CD8+ T cells from PBMCs, collected from culture after CMV antigen stimulation. The receptor chain draws on TRBV28 and TRBJ2-1; the D gene is not confidently resolved. The sequence derives from a human donor in good health (CMV status not recorded). Some clones in this sample may be carry-over from other donors' samples. The DNA reads TGTGCCAGCAGCCCCTGGGCAGATTACAATGAGCAGTTCTTC. It translates to CASSPWADYNEQFF. With the portions outside the CDR3 filled from the reference TRBV28 and TRBJ2-1 genes, the complete variable region becomes DVKVTQSSRYLVKRTGEKVFLECVQDMDHENMFWYRQDPGLGLRLIYFSYDVKMKEKGDIPEGYSVSREKKERFSLILESASTNQTSMYLCASSPWADYNEQFFGPGTRLTVL.